This T cell receptor (beta chain) was captured in a study of T-cell reconstitution after alpha-beta-depleted transplantation in children. This sample's TCRbeta library carried unique molecular identifier barcodes. One entry per CDR3 protein, called by TCRdb with MiXCR from the PCR reads. This table holds a few hundred thousand distinct CDR3 sequences, approximately 20% found once. CDR1 and CDR2 (germline): KGHSH, LQKENI. V dropped 5 bases and J dropped 4; count of bases not matched to a gene: 6. The CDR3 runs 15 residues. The chain joins TRBV18 to TRBJ2-1; 9 nucleotides line up with TRBD1. The sequence was collected from a human donor who donated a stem cell graft to a child with acute lymphoblastic leukemia. The sequencing used PBMCs from the stem cell graft donor, collected from the stem cell graft. Here the CDR3 reads CASSFDRGIYNEQFF. In DNA form, the CDR3 reads TGTGCCAGCTCATTTGACAGGGGGATTTACAATGAGCAGTTCTTC.